This TCR beta chain appears in the sequencing data of a study of patients and donors after allogeneic stem cell transplantation. TCRdb reanalysed the RT-PCR reads using MiXCR and keeps one entry per CDR3 protein. The sample lists about 160,000 distinct CDR3 sequences, approximately 22% occurring once. Sequencing was performed on blood, either unsorted or a sorted T cell fraction (not recorded which). The sequence came from a human donor who was either an allogeneic HSCT recipient or a stem cell or donor lymphocyte infusion donor (not recorded which). It is not recorded whose cells these are; they may come from a transplant donor.

CDR3: CASSPPWASGGQETQYF. CDR3 DNA: TGCGCCAGCAGCCCGCCCTGGGCTAGCGGGGGGCAAGAGACCCAGTACTTC. The V gene is TRBV5-1, the J gene TRBJ2-5, with TRBD2 identical over 11 bases. The CDR3 has 17 residues. V lost 4 bases and J lost 2; bases outside the gene matches: 10. Germline values: CDR1 SGHRS, CDR2 YFSETQ.